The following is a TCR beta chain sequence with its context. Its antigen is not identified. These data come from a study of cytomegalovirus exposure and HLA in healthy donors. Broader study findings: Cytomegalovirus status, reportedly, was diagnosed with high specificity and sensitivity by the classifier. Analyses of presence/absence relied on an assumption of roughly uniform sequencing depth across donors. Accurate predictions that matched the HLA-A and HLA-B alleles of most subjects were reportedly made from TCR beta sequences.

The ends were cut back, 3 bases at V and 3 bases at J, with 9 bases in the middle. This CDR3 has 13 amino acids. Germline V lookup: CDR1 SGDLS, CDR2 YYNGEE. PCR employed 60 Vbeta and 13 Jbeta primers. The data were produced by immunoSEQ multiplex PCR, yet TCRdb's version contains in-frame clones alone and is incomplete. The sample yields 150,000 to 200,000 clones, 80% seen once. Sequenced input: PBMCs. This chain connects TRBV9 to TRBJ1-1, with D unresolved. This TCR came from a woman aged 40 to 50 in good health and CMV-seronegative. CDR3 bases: TGTGCCAGCAGCGCCTTCCGAGACACTGAAGCTTTCTTT. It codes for CASSAFRDTEAFF.